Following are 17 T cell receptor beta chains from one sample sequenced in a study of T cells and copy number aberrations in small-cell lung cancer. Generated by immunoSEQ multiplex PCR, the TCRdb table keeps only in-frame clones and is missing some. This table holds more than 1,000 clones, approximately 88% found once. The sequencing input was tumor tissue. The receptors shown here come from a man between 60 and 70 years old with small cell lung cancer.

The CDR3 loop reads CASRCGGGWETQYF. As DNA, the CDR3 is TGCGCCAGCAGGTGTGGAGGGGGCTGGGAGACCCAGTACTTC. V gene TRBV5-1 combines with J gene TRBJ2-5, with D possibly being TRBD1 (7 bases). The CDR3 covers 14 residues. The germline CDR1 and CDR2 sequences are SGHRS and YFSETQ. The V and J ends lost 5 bases and 5 bases respectively, with 16 bases between them. Filled out from reference TRBV5-1 and TRBJ2-5, the complete variable domain reads KAGVTQTPRYLIKTRGQQVTLSCSPISGHRSVSWYQQTPGQGLQFLFEYFSETQRNKGNFPGRFSGRQFSNSRSEMNVSTLELGDSALYLCASRCGGGWETQYFGPGTRLLVL.

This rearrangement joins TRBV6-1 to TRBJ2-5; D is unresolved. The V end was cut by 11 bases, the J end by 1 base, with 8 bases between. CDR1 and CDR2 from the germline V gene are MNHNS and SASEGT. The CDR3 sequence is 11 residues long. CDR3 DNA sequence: TGTGCCGGGTCTAGCCAAGAGACCCAGTACTTC. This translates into CAGSSQETQYF.

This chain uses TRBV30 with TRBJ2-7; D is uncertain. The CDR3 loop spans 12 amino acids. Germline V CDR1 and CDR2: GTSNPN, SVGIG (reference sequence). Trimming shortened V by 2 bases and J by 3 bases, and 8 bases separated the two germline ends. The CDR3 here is CAWSSPLYEQYF. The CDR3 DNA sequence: TGTGCCTGGAGTAGTCCCCTCTACGAGCAGTACTTC. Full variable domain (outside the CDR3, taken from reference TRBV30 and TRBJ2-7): SQTIHQWPATLVQPVGSPLSLECTVEGTSNPNLYWYRQAAGRGLQLLFYSVGIGQISSEVPQNLSASRPQDRQFILSSKKLLLSDSGFYLCAWSSPLYEQYFGPGTRLTVT.

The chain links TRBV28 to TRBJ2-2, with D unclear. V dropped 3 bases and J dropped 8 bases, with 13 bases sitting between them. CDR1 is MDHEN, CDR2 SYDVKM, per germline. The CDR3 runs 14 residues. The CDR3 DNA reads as TGTGCCAGCAGTTTTTCGGGTGGTTCTGGGGAGCTGTTTTTT. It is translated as CASSFSGGSGELFF.

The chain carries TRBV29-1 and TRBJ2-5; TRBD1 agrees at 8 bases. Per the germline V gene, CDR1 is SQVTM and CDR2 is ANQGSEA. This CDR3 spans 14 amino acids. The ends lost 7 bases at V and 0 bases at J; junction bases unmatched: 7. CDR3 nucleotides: TGCAGCGGTCCACGACAGGGGCACCAAGAGACCCAGTACTTC. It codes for CSGPRQGHQETQYF. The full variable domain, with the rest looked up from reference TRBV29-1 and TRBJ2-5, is SAVISQKPSRDICQRGTSLTIQCQVDSQVTMMFWYRQQPGQSLTLIATANQGSEATYESGFVIDKFPISRPNLTFSTLTVSNMSPEDSSIYLCSGPRQGHQETQYFGPGTRLLVL.

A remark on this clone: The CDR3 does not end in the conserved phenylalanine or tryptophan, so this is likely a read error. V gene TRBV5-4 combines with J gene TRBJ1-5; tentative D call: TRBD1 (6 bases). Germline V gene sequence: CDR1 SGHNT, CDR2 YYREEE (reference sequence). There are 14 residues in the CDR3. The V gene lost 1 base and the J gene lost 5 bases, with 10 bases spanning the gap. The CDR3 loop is CASSLRGADQPQHV. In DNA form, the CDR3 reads TGTGCCAGCAGCTTGCGGGGGGCTGATCAGCCCCAGCATGTT.

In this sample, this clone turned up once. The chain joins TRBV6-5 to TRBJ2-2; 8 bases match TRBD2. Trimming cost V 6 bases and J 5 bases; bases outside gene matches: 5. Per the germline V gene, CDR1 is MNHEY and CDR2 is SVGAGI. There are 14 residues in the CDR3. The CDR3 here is CASSPGTRTGELFF. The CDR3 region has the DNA TGTGCCAGCAGCCCCGGGACTAGGACCGGGGAGCTGTTTTTT.

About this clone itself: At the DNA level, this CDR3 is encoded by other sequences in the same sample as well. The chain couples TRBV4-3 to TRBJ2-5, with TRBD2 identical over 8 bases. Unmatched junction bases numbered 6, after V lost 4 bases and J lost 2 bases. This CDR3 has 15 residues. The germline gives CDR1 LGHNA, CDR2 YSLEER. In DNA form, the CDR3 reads TGCGCCAGCAGCCCGCAAGGACTAGCACAAGAGACCCAGTACTTC. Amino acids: CASSPQGLAQETQYF.

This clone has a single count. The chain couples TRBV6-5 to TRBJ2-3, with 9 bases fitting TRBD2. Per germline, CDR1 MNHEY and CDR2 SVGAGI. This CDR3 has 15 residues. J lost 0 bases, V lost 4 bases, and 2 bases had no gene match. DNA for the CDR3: TGTGCCAGCAGTTGGAGCGGGAGGAGCACAGATACGCAGTATTTT. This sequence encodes CASSWSGRSTDTQYF.

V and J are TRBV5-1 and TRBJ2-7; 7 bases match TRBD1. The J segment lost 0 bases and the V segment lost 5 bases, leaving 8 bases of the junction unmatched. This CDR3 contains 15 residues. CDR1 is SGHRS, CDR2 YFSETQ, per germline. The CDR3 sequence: CASRVDRAYSYEQYF. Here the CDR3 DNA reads TGCGCCAGCAGAGTTGACAGGGCATACTCCTACGAGCAGTACTTC. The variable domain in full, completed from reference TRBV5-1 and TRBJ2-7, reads KAGVTQTPRYLIKTRGQQVTLSCSPISGHRSVSWYQQTPGQGLQFLFEYFSETQRNKGNFPGRFSGRQFSNSRSEMNVSTLELGDSALYLCASRVDRAYSYEQYFGPGTRLTVT.

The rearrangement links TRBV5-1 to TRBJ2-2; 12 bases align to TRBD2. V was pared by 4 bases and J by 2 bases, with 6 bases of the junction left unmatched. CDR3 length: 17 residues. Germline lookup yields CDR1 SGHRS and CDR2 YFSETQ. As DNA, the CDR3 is TGCGCCAGCAGCGGTACTAGCGGGGGGCCCAACACCGGGGAGCTGTTTTTT. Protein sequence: CASSGTSGGPNTGELFF.

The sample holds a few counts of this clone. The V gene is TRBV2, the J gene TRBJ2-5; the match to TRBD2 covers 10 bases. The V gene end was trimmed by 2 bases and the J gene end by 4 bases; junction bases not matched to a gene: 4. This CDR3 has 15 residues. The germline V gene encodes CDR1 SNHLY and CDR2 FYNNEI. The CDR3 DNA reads TGTGCCAGCAGTGAAACGGGACTAGCGTCAGAGACCCAGTACTTC. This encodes CASSETGLASETQYF.

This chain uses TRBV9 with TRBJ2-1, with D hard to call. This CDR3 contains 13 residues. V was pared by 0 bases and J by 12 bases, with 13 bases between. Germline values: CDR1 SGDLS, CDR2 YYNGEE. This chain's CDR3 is CASSVGTTPGQFF. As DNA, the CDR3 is TGTGCCAGCAGCGTAGGAACCACCCCAGGGCAGTTCTTC. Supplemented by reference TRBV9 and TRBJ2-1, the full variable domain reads DSGVTQTPKHLITATGQRVTLRCSPRSGDLSVYWYQQSLDQGLQFLIQYYNGEERAKGNILERFSAQQFPDLHSELNLSSLELGDSALYFCASSVGTTPGQFFGPGTRLTVL.

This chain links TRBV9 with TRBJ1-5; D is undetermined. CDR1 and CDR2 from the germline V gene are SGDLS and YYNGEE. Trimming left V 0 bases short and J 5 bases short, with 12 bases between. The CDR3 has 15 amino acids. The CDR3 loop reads CASSVGDIADQPQHF. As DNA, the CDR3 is TGTGCCAGCAGCGTAGGGGATATAGCGGATCAGCCCCAGCATTTT.

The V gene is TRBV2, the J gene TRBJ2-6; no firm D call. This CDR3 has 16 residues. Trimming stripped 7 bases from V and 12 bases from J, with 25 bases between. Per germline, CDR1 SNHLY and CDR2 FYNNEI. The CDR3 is CASIKTPTRQVAVLTF. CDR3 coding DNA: TGTGCCAGCATTAAAACCCCGACTCGGCAGGTTGCCGTCCTGACTTTC. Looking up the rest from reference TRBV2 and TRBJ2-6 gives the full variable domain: EPEVTQTPSHQVTQMGQEVILRCVPISNHLYFYWYRQILGQKVEFLVSFYNNEISEKSEIFDDQFSVERPDGSNFTLKIRSTKLEDSAMYFCASIKTPTRQVAVLTFGAGSRLTVL.

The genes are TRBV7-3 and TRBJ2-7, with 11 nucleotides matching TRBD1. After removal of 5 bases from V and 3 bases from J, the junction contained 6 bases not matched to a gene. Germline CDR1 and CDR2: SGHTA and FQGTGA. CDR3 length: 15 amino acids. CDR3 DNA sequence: TGTGCCAGCAGCCCCGGGACAGGGGGAATCTACGAGCAGTACTTC. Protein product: CASSPGTGGIYEQYF.

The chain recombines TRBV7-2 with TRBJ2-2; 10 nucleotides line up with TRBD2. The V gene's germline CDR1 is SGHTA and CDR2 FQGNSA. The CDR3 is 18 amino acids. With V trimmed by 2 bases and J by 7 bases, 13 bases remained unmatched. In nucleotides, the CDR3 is TGTGCCAGCAGCTTATTGGTAACGAGCGGGGGGGCCAGCGGGGAGCTGTTTTTT. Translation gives CASSLLVTSGGASGELFF.